This TCR beta chain was found in a study of T cell responses to AZD1222 COVID-19 vaccine. Overall study results and limits: Females made up more of the donors, who were largely white British, and clonal diversity may have come out too low.

The CDR3 is 14 residues long. CDR1 and CDR2 (germline): MDHEN, SYDVKM. J was trimmed by 7 bases and V by 2 bases; bases with no gene match: 5. Sequenced by immunoSEQ multiplex PCR; TCRdb stores in-frame clones only, minus some. This table holds over 130,000 clones, roughly 91% found once. As for this clone: Its antigen is still unknown.

This TCR came from an adult who received the AZD1222 COVID-19 vaccine. The sequenced sample was peripheral blood, obtained 28 days after the second AZD1222 dose. The chain carries TRBV28 and TRBJ2-7; 10 positions agree with TRBD2. The CDR3 loop is CASSLSGGANEQYF. The DNA for the CDR3 is TGTGCCAGCAGTTTAAGCGGGGGGGCGAATGAGCAGTACTTC.